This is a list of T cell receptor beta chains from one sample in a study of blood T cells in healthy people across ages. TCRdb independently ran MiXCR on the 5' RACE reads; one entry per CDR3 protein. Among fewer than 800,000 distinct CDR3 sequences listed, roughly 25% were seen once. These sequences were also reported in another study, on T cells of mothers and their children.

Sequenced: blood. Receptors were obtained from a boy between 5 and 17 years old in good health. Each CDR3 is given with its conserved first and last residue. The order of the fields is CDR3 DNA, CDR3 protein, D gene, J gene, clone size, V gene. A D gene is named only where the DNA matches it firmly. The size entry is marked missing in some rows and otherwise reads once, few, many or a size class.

CDR3nt: TGTGCCATCATCGAACAAGAGACCCAGTACTTC
CDR3aa: CAIIEQETQYF
d_gene: NA
j_gene: TRBJ2-5
abundance: few
v_gene: TRBV10-3

CDR3nt: TGCAGCGCTCAGGGGGATACCTACGAGCAGTACTTC
CDR3aa: CSAQGDTYEQYF
d_gene: TRBD1
j_gene: TRBJ2-7
abundance: few
v_gene: TRBV29-1

CDR3nt: TGCGCCAGCAGCCTTAGCGGGGGGCCTAATGAGCAGTTCTTC
CDR3aa: CASSLSGGPNEQFF
d_gene: TRBD2
j_gene: TRBJ2-1
abundance: NA
v_gene: TRBV4-1

CDR3nt: TGCGCCAGCCACATCCCGGGACTAGCGAGTACTGAGCAGTTCTTC
CDR3aa: CASHIPGLASTEQFF
d_gene: TRBD2
j_gene: TRBJ2-1
abundance: once
v_gene: TRBV5-1

CDR3nt: TGCGCCAGCAGCCAAGTGGGCAGGGGACCCCGCAGCTCCTACAACGAGCAGTTCTTC
CDR3aa: CASSQVGRGPRSSYNEQFF
d_gene: NA
j_gene: TRBJ2-1
abundance: NA
v_gene: TRBV4-1

CDR3nt: TGCGCCAGCAGCCAAGGCGTTGGGAGTCTTGGAAACACCATATATTTT
CDR3aa: CASSQGVGSLGNTIYF
d_gene: NA
j_gene: TRBJ1-3
abundance: few
v_gene: TRBV4-3

CDR3nt: TGTGCCAGCAGCTTGACCCGAAATCAAGAGACCCAGTACTTC
CDR3aa: CASSLTRNQETQYF
d_gene: NA
j_gene: TRBJ2-5
abundance: NA
v_gene: TRBV7-2

CDR3nt: TGTGCCAGCAGCCCGAGGAGTTTGTCGCAGGGCACAGACTATGGCTACACCTTC
CDR3aa: CASSPRSLSQGTDYGYTF
d_gene: NA
j_gene: TRBJ1-2
abundance: NA
v_gene: TRBV7-9

CDR3nt: TGCAGCGTTACACCGGCTAACTATGGCTACACCTTC
CDR3aa: CSVTPANYGYTF
d_gene: NA
j_gene: TRBJ1-2
abundance: few
v_gene: TRBV29-1

CDR3nt: TGTGCCAGCAGCGCTCTGGGTACGGCTGAAGCTTTCTTT
CDR3aa: CASSALGTAEAFF
d_gene: NA
j_gene: TRBJ1-1
abundance: NA
v_gene: TRBV7-3

CDR3nt: TGTGCCAGCAGTGAGTCTAGCGACGAGCAGTACTTC
CDR3aa: CASSESSDEQYF
d_gene: NA
j_gene: TRBJ2-7
abundance: few
v_gene: TRBV25-1

CDR3nt: TGTGCCAGCTCACCGTGGGACAGGGAAAGTTCACTCCTCCACTTT
CDR3aa: CASSPWDRESSLLHF
d_gene: TRBD1
j_gene: TRBJ1-6
abundance: NA
v_gene: TRBV18

CDR3nt: TGTGCCAGCAGTGGAATGGACAGGGGCACAGATACGCAGTATTTT
CDR3aa: CASSGMDRGTDTQYF
d_gene: TRBD1
j_gene: TRBJ2-3
abundance: NA
v_gene: TRBV7-2

CDR3nt: TGTGCCAGCTCACCACCTGGGTCCTCCTACGAGCAGTACTTC
CDR3aa: CASSPPGSSYEQYF
d_gene: NA
j_gene: TRBJ2-7
abundance: few
v_gene: TRBV18

CDR3nt: TGTGCCAGCAGCGTAGGGTCTGGGGTAGAGACCCAGTACTTC
CDR3aa: CASSVGSGVETQYF
d_gene: NA
j_gene: TRBJ2-5
abundance: NA
v_gene: TRBV9

CDR3nt: TGCGCCAGCAGCTTGTCCTCCGGCCAGAGTATTTACGAGCAGTACTTC
CDR3aa: CASSLSSGQSIYEQYF
d_gene: NA
j_gene: TRBJ2-7
abundance: NA
v_gene: TRBV5-1

CDR3nt: TGTGCCAGCAGCCCCCGGGACAGGGGCCACGAGCAGTACTTC
CDR3aa: CASSPRDRGHEQYF
d_gene: TRBD1
j_gene: TRBJ2-7
abundance: NA
v_gene: TRBV6-5

CDR3nt: TGTGCCAGCAGTGTTAGGGGGGTTGGTGATGAAAAACTGTTTTTT
CDR3aa: CASSVRGVGDEKLFF
d_gene: NA
j_gene: TRBJ1-4
abundance: NA
v_gene: TRBV6-6

CDR3nt: TGTGCCAGCAGTAGTGCCCGCGGACATGAAAAACTGTTTTTT
CDR3aa: CASSSARGHEKLFF
d_gene: NA
j_gene: TRBJ1-4
abundance: NA
v_gene: TRBV28

CDR3nt: TGTGCCAGCAGCCCTACACACAATGAGCAGTTCTTC
CDR3aa: CASSPTHNEQFF
d_gene: NA
j_gene: TRBJ2-1
abundance: NA
v_gene: TRBV12-3/TRBV12-4

CDR3nt: TGCAGCGTTGATGCGGGAGAGAGCCGCGGGCAGTACTTC
CDR3aa: CSVDAGESRGQYF
d_gene: TRBD2
j_gene: TRBJ2-7
abundance: NA
v_gene: TRBV29-1

CDR3nt: TGCAGTGCTAGAGATCCCCGCGCTCAAGGGACTGAAGCTTTCTTT
CDR3aa: CSARDPRAQGTEAFF
d_gene: NA
j_gene: TRBJ1-1
abundance: NA
v_gene: TRBV20-1

CDR3nt: TGCGCCAGCAGCCAAGGGACGGCGAACACTGAAGCTTTCTTT
CDR3aa: CASSQGTANTEAFF
d_gene: NA
j_gene: TRBJ1-1
abundance: NA
v_gene: TRBV4-1

CDR3nt: TGTGCCACCAGCAGAGTCCGGACAGGGTTGAGCGAGCAGTACTTC
CDR3aa: CATSRVRTGLSEQYF
d_gene: TRBD1
j_gene: TRBJ2-7
abundance: NA
v_gene: TRBV15

CDR3nt: TGCAGCGTAACCAGGGGGTCGACTAATGAAAAACTGTTTTTT
CDR3aa: CSVTRGSTNEKLFF
d_gene: TRBD1
j_gene: TRBJ1-4
abundance: once
v_gene: TRBV29-1

CDR3nt: TGCAGCGTTGACGGGACTAGCGGTAGCTCCTACAATGAGCAGTTCTTC
CDR3aa: CSVDGTSGSSYNEQFF
d_gene: TRBD2
j_gene: TRBJ2-1
abundance: few
v_gene: TRBV29-1

CDR3nt: TGCAGCGGAAGCGTAGCGGGAGGGTTATCCTACAATGAGCAGTTCTTC
CDR3aa: CSGSVAGGLSYNEQFF
d_gene: TRBD2
j_gene: TRBJ2-1
abundance: NA
v_gene: TRBV29-1

CDR3nt: TGTGCCAGCAGCCAGGGCCTCCTCTATGGCTACACCTTC
CDR3aa: CASSQGLLYGYTF
d_gene: NA
j_gene: TRBJ1-2
abundance: NA
v_gene: TRBV3-1

CDR3nt: TGCAGCGTTGCGGGAGGGCCTGAGGAGACCCAGTACTTC
CDR3aa: CSVAGGPEETQYF
d_gene: TRBD2
j_gene: TRBJ2-5
abundance: NA
v_gene: TRBV29-1

CDR3nt: TGTGCCAGCTTTGAAACCAGCACTGAAGCTTTCTTT
CDR3aa: CASFETSTEAFF
d_gene: NA
j_gene: TRBJ1-1
abundance: few
v_gene: TRBV7-9

CDR3nt: TGTGCCATCAGAAGGACAGGGCAGCCAGACGAGCAGTACTTC
CDR3aa: CAIRRTGQPDEQYF
d_gene: TRBD1
j_gene: TRBJ2-7
abundance: few
v_gene: TRBV10-3

CDR3nt: TGTGCCAGCAGGGCCACCGGGAACAATGAGCAGTTCTTC
CDR3aa: CASRATGNNEQFF
d_gene: NA
j_gene: TRBJ2-1
abundance: NA
v_gene: TRBV7-3

CDR3nt: TGTGCCAGCAGCTCTTCGGCAGGGCGTCATGGCTACACCTTC
CDR3aa: CASSSSAGRHGYTF
d_gene: NA
j_gene: TRBJ1-2
abundance: few
v_gene: TRBV7-9

CDR3nt: TGTGCCAGCAGCGGCCTAGGGGGGTATAGAGATGAGCAGTTCTTC
CDR3aa: CASSGLGGYRDEQFF
d_gene: NA
j_gene: TRBJ2-1
abundance: few
v_gene: TRBV11-2

CDR3nt: TGCAGCGTGGCCTTTGGGATCACCTGCGAGCAGTACTTC
CDR3aa: CSVAFGITCEQYF
d_gene: NA
j_gene: TRBJ2-7
abundance: NA
v_gene: TRBV29-1

CDR3nt: TGCGCCAGCTCCAACCAGGGGTCTACTGAAGCTTTCTTT
CDR3aa: CASSNQGSTEAFF
d_gene: NA
j_gene: TRBJ1-1
abundance: NA
v_gene: TRBV5-1

CDR3nt: TGCGCCAGCAGCTCGGACCTCGGAATAAACAATGAGCAGTTCTTC
CDR3aa: CASSSDLGINNEQFF
d_gene: NA
j_gene: TRBJ2-1
abundance: NA
v_gene: TRBV5-1

CDR3nt: TGCGCCAGCAGCTTGGCCCCGGGACAGAGAAGGGAGACCCAGTACTTC
CDR3aa: CASSLAPGQRRETQYF
d_gene: TRBD1
j_gene: TRBJ2-5
abundance: few
v_gene: TRBV5-1

CDR3nt: TGTGCCAGCAGTAGGGTACTAGCGGCGCAAGAGACCCAGTACTTC
CDR3aa: CASSRVLAAQETQYF
d_gene: TRBD2
j_gene: TRBJ2-5
abundance: NA
v_gene: TRBV6-2/TRBV6-3

CDR3nt: TGTGCCACCAGTGAATCGGGGGGACCTAGCACCGGGGAGCTGTTTTTT
CDR3aa: CATSESGGPSTGELFF
d_gene: TRBD2
j_gene: TRBJ2-2
abundance: NA
v_gene: TRBV24-1

CDR3nt: TGCGCCAGCAGCCCGAGGACTAGCGGGGGGTCCCAAGAGACCCAGTACTTC
CDR3aa: CASSPRTSGGSQETQYF
d_gene: TRBD2
j_gene: TRBJ2-5
abundance: NA
v_gene: TRBV4-3

CDR3nt: TGTGCCAGCAGCTTGTATGGGACAGGGTTCGGCACAGATACGCAGTATTTT
CDR3aa: CASSLYGTGFGTDTQYF
d_gene: TRBD1
j_gene: TRBJ2-3
abundance: few
v_gene: TRBV5-6

CDR3nt: TGTGCCAGCAGTTACGCTAACATTCAGTACTTC
CDR3aa: CASSYANIQYF
d_gene: NA
j_gene: TRBJ2-4
abundance: NA
v_gene: TRBV6-6

CDR3nt: TGCGCCAGCAGCCCCGGGACTAGCGGGACCGGAGGCAACAATGAGCAGTTCTTC
CDR3aa: CASSPGTSGTGGNNEQFF
d_gene: TRBD2
j_gene: TRBJ2-1
abundance: NA
v_gene: TRBV5-1

CDR3nt: TGTGCCAGCAGCTTAGAGGAGGGGAAGGGGAAACAGCCCCAGCATTTT
CDR3aa: CASSLEEGKGKQPQHF
d_gene: NA
j_gene: TRBJ1-5
abundance: once
v_gene: TRBV11-2

CDR3nt: TGCAGTGCTAAGGAGGACAGGGGGTATGGCTACACCTTC
CDR3aa: CSAKEDRGYGYTF
d_gene: TRBD1
j_gene: TRBJ1-2
abundance: NA
v_gene: TRBV20-1

CDR3nt: TGCAGCGCGGGGACGAGTAATGGAAAACTGTTTTTT
CDR3aa: CSAGTSNGKLFF
d_gene: NA
j_gene: TRBJ1-4
abundance: NA
v_gene: TRBV29-1

CDR3nt: TGTGCCAGCAGCAACAAGTCGGCGGACCATGGCTACACCTTC
CDR3aa: CASSNKSADHGYTF
d_gene: NA
j_gene: TRBJ1-2
abundance: few
v_gene: TRBV7-9

CDR3nt: TGTGCCAGCAGCTTGGACAGGGCTGAGGAGACCCAGTACTTC
CDR3aa: CASSLDRAEETQYF
d_gene: NA
j_gene: TRBJ2-5
abundance: NA
v_gene: TRBV5-4

CDR3nt: TGTGCCAGCAGTTTTTCGGCTTCTACGCCCTACGAGCAGTACTTC
CDR3aa: CASSFSASTPYEQYF
d_gene: NA
j_gene: TRBJ2-7
abundance: NA
v_gene: TRBV27

CDR3nt: TGTGCCAGCAGCATGGGGCTAGCGGGGGGCTCCTACAATGAGCAGTTCTTC
CDR3aa: CASSMGLAGGSYNEQFF
d_gene: TRBD2
j_gene: TRBJ2-1
abundance: few
v_gene: TRBV11-1

CDR3nt: TGTGCCAGCGTTGACAGGACGGAAGCTTTCTTT
CDR3aa: CASVDRTEAFF
d_gene: NA
j_gene: TRBJ1-1
abundance: NA
v_gene: TRBV2

CDR3nt: TGTGCCAGCAGTTTGATCGGGGGGGCTTACGGAGATACGCAGTATTTT
CDR3aa: CASSLIGGAYGDTQYF
d_gene: TRBD2
j_gene: TRBJ2-3
abundance: once
v_gene: TRBV12-3/TRBV12-4